The entry below gives a single T cell receptor (beta chain) sequence along with its context. This specimen comes from a study of shared clonotypes between healthy human individuals. Germline V CDR1 and CDR2: LNHNV, YYDKDF (reference sequence). The V gene lost 4 bases and the J gene lost 4 bases, with 17 bases spanning the gap. The CDR3 consists of 15 residues. Several immunoSEQ 96-well plates shared each subset's DNA, each plate a replicate. Sequencing used immunoSEQ multiplex PCR; TCRdb keeps in-frame clones, though not all of them. The top ten clones hold roughly an eighth of a sample with fewer than 550,000 clones, over 75% of them seen once.

Sequencing was done on a sample of PBMCs. The TCR originated in a woman in her thirties or forties in good health. Some clones in this sample may be carry-over from other donors' samples. The genes are TRBV15 and TRBJ2-7; a possible D gene is TRBD1 (6 bases). The CDR3 spells CATSTLGQTVYEQYF. The CDR3 DNA sequence: TGTGCCACCAGCACCCTTGGACAGACTGTATACGAGCAGTACTTC.